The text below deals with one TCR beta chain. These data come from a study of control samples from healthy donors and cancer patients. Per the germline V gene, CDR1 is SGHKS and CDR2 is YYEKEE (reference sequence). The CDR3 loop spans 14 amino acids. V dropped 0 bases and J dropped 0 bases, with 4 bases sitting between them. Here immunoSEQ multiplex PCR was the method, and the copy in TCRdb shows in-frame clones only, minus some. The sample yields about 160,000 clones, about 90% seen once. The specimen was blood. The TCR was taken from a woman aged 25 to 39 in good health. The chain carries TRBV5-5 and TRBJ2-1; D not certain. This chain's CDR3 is CASSLDYSYNEQFF. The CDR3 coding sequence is TGTGCCAGCAGCTTGGACTACTCCTACAATGAGCAGTTCTTC.